The 10 T cell receptor beta chains below come from one sample, sequenced in a study of blood T cell repertoires in COVID-19. Some clones are missing from TCRdb's copy, which holds only in-frame ones; the method was immunoSEQ multiplex PCR. The table records fewer than 180,000 clones, approximately 86% of them present only once. Sequenced sample: peripheral blood. The receptors stem from a man in his 70s with acute or convalescent COVID-19.

The V and J genes are TRBV27 and TRBJ1-1, with 10 bases aligning to TRBD1. V lost 5 bases to trimming and J lost 3 bases; unmatched junction nucleotides: 3. This CDR3 comprises 14 residues. Germline V CDR1 and CDR2: MNHEY, SMNVEV (reference sequence). CDR3 in DNA: TGTGCCAGCAGTCAGGGACAGGGGCACACTGAAGCTTTCTTT. It specifies CASSQGQGHTEAFF.

The chain is built from TRBV5-5 and TRBJ1-2; TRBD1 aligns across 9 bases. V gave up 10 bases and J gave up 1 base; unmatched junction bases: 17. This CDR3 has 17 amino acids. Germline assignment: CDR1 SGHKS and CDR2 YYEKEE (reference sequence). The DNA for the CDR3 is TGTGCCGCGAGCTCCGACGGGGGACAGGGAAATAACTATGGCTACACCTTC. This encodes CAASSDGGQGNNYGYTF.

The V gene is TRBV2, the J gene TRBJ2-3; possible D gene TRBD1, 6 bases. V dropped 1 base and J dropped 4 bases, with 9 bases sitting between them. From germline, CDR1 is SNHLY and CDR2 FYNNEI. The CDR3 runs to 14 residues. The CDR3 DNA sequence: TGTGCCAGCAGTGAAGACAGGGCCTCAGATACGCAGTATTTT. Protein sequence: CASSEDRASDTQYF.

V is TRBV4-3 and J is TRBJ2-1; 7 nucleotides match TRBD2. J lost 6 bases, V lost 1 base, and 18 bases had no gene match. The CDR3 spans 19 residues. Germline-derived CDR1 and CDR2 are LGHNA and YSLEER. The CDR3 bases are TGCGCCAGCAGCCAAGGATCCGCGGGAGATTTTGGGTCTAGCAATGAGCAGTTCTTC. This codes for CASSQGSAGDFGSSNEQFF.

The chain is built from TRBV18 and TRBJ2-1; 10 nucleotides align to TRBD2. The germline V gene has CDR1 KGHSH and CDR2 LQKENI. With 5 bases clipped from V and 4 bases from J, the junction kept 5 bases outside the gene matches. There are 15 residues in the CDR3. The CDR3 loop reads CASSEASGSYNEQFF. The DNA for the CDR3 is TGTGCCAGCTCAGAAGCTAGCGGGAGTTACAATGAGCAGTTCTTC.

The rearrangement uses TRBV27 and TRBJ2-2; 9 bases map to TRBD1. Looked up from germline, CDR1 is MNHEY and CDR2 is SMNVEV (reference sequence). V was pared by 7 bases and J by 3 bases, with 3 bases of the junction left unmatched. The CDR3 is made up of 14 amino acids. CDR3 protein: CASNRGPDTGELFF. The CDR3 DNA reads TGTGCCAGCAACAGGGGGCCTGACACCGGGGAGCTGTTTTTT.

The chain joins TRBV7-8 to TRBJ2-1, with 10 nucleotides matching TRBD2. V lost 1 base to trimming and J lost 8 bases; unmatched junction nucleotides: 8. The CDR3 covers 16 residues. Germline V gene lookup returns CDR1 SGHVS and CDR2 FQNEAQ. The CDR3 protein is CASSLESGTSVHEQFF. The CDR3 DNA follows: TGTGCCAGCAGCTTAGAGAGTGGGACTAGCGTGCATGAGCAGTTCTTC.

This chain connects TRBV5-5 to TRBJ2-7; TRBD1 might be the D (6 bases). The V gene's germline CDR1 is SGHKS and CDR2 YYEKEE (reference sequence). The CDR3 runs 14 residues. The V and J ends lost 0 bases and 3 bases respectively, with 10 bases between them. CDR3 sequence reads: CASSLAYRDYEQYF. CDR3 nucleotides: TGTGCCAGCAGCTTGGCCTACAGGGACTACGAGCAGTACTTC.

CDR3 nucleotide sequence: TGCAGCTCTCTAGCGCAGAGCTCCTACAATGAGCAGTTCTTC. Its protein product is CSSLAQSSYNEQFF. This rearrangement joins TRBV29-1 to TRBJ2-1, with D possibly matching TRBD2 (6 bases). CDR3 length: 14 residues. Germline V gene lookup returns CDR1 SQVTM and CDR2 ANQGSEA. V gave up 8 bases and J gave up 0 bases, with 14 bases separating them.

This chain connects TRBV28 to TRBJ1-5, with D perhaps matching TRBD1 (6 bases). V shed 2 bases and J shed 4 bases, with 12 bases lying between them. CDR1 and CDR2 (germline): MDHEN, SYDVKM. There are 15 residues in the CDR3. The CDR3: CASSLVRGSNQPQHF. The CDR3 region has the DNA TGTGCCAGCAGTTTAGTCAGGGGATCAAATCAGCCCCAGCATTTT.